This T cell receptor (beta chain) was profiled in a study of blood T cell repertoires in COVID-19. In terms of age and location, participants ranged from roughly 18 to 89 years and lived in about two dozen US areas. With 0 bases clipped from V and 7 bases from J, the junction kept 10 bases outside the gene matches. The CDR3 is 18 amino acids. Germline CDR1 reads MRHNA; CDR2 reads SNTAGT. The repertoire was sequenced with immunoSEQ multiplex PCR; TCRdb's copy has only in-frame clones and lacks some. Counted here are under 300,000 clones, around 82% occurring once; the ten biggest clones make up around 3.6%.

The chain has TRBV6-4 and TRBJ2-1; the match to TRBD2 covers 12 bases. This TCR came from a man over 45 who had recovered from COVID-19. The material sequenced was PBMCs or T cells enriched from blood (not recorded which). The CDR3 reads CASSDSSPTSGRWNEQFF. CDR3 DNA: TGTGCCAGCAGTGACTCGTCCCCGACTAGCGGGAGATGGAATGAGCAGTTCTTC.